Below, 21 T cell receptor beta chains from the same sample are listed, as sequenced in a study of T cells in Graves' hyperthyroidism and ophthalmopathy. RNA transcripts yielded amplified TCR beta CDR3 regions. TCR CDR3 underwent first-round RT-PCR with the HTBI primer set. TCRdb re-derived calls from the multiplex PCR reads in MiXCR, one entry per CDR3 protein. The repertoire holds a few hundred thousand distinct CDR3 sequences, with roughly 13% as singletons. The source material was blood. Receptor source: a woman aged 40 to 50 with Graves' ophthalmopathy.

Concerning this clonotype: A much larger clone is a single base away; this may be a read error. The rearrangement joins TRBV18 to TRBJ1-1, with D hard to call. The germline gives CDR1 KGHSH, CDR2 LQKENI. The CDR3 runs to 8 residues. CDR3 nucleotides: TGTGTCAGCCCCGGTTTTTTCTTT. Amino acid sequence: CVSPGFFF.

The V and J genes are TRBV7-2 and TRBJ2-5; D gene uncertain. This CDR3 has 12 residues. The germline V and J ends were trimmed by 0 bases and 5 bases, with 4 bases remaining between them. CDR1 and CDR2 from the germline V gene are SGHTA and FQGNSA. The CDR3 spells CASSLALETQYF. In nucleotides, the CDR3 is TGTGCCAGCAGCTTAGCGCTTGAGACCCAGTACTTC.

This clonotype was observed many times. J is TRBJ2-1 and V is TRBV2; the D is unclear. Between the trimmed V and J ends, which lost 5 bases and 7 bases, there was a span of 15 bases. The CDR3 totals 14 residues. In germline, CDR1 is SNHLY, CDR2 FYNNEI. Written as DNA, the CDR3 is TGTGCCAGCAGTTTTTCGGGTCAGCTTAATGAGCAGTTCTTC. This gives the protein CASSFSGQLNEQFF.

V is TRBV14 and J is TRBJ2-3; TRBD2 aligns across 10 bases. Germline V gives CDR1 SGHDN, CDR2 FVKESK. This CDR3 has 17 amino acids. Trimming cost V 0 bases and J 2 bases; bases outside gene matches: 5. Here the CDR3 reads CASSQDRTSGFTDTQYF. In DNA, the CDR3 is TGTGCCAGCAGCCAAGATCGGACTAGCGGATTCACAGATACGCAGTATTTT.

This clonotype was recorded many times. The V call is TRBV2, the J call TRBJ1-2, with 7 positions matching TRBD1. The ends lost 6 bases at V and 0 bases at J; junction bases unmatched: 4. Per the germline V gene, CDR1 is SNHLY and CDR2 is FYNNEI. This CDR3 region has 14 residues. CDR3 nucleotides: TGTGCCAGCAGAGGACAGGAAGCTAACTATGGCTACACCTTC. It is translated as CASRGQEANYGYTF.

The gene calls are TRBV3-1 and TRBJ2-3; 10 positions match TRBD2. V shed 4 bases, J shed 1 base, and the junction held 5 bases outside the gene matches. CDR3 length: 16 amino acids. From germline, CDR1 is LGHDT and CDR2 YNNKEL (reference sequence). The CDR3 loop is CASSLRTSGRTDTQYF. Written as DNA, the CDR3 is TGTGCCAGCAGCCTCCGGACTAGCGGACGCACAGATACGCAGTATTTT.

This clonotype came up many times. The CDR3, as DNA: TGTGCCAGCACCGATACAGGGGGCGGCTATAATTCACCCCTCCACTTT. It is translated as CASTDTGGGYNSPLHF. V gene TRBV28 combines with J gene TRBJ1-6; 9 bases are shared with TRBD1. The ends lost 7 bases at V and 3 bases at J; junction bases unmatched: 7. The CDR3 is made up of 16 amino acids. CDR1 and CDR2 (germline): MDHEN, SYDVKM. Drawing the rest from reference TRBV28 and TRBJ1-6, the complete variable domain is DVKVTQSSRYLVKRTGEKVFLECVQDMDHENMFWYRQDPGLGLRLIYFSYDVKMKEKGDIPEGYSVSREKKERFSLILESASTNQTSMYLCASTDTGGGYNSPLHFGNGTRLTVT.

This clonotype was picked up many times. This chain connects TRBV28 to TRBJ1-5; 8 bases are a match to TRBD1. Germline CDR1 is MDHEN and CDR2 is SYDVKM. The CDR3 consists of 15 residues. V gave up 5 bases and J gave up 8 bases; unmatched junction bases: 11. CDR3: CASSLAGQGFEPQHF. CDR3 bases: TGTGCCAGCAGTCTCGCCGGACAGGGATTTGAGCCCCAGCATTTT.

This clonotype was observed a handful of times. The chain couples TRBV27 to TRBJ2-1; 12 bases are shared with TRBD2. Germline CDR1 MNHEY, CDR2 SMNVEV (reference sequence). Trimming at V came to 3 bases and at J to 7 bases, leaving 7 bases not matched to a gene. The CDR3 contains 16 residues. The CDR3 loop is CASSLVLAGGGNEQFF. The DNA of the CDR3 is TGTGCCAGCAGTTTGGTACTAGCGGGAGGTGGGAATGAGCAGTTCTTC.

There are many counts of this clonotype. The J gene is TRBJ1-1, the V gene TRBV19, with D perhaps TRBD1 (6 bases). This CDR3 spans 14 amino acids. With 6 bases removed from V and 5 bases from J, the gap between germline ends came to 16 bases. CDR1 and CDR2 from the germline V gene are LNHDA and SQIVND (reference sequence). The CDR3 loop reads CASSDRRLGTEAFF. DNA for the CDR3: TGTGCCAGTAGCGACAGGCGACTCGGGACTGAAGCTTTCTTT.

This clonotype showed up many times. This sequence joins TRBV20-1 and TRBJ2-7; 8 bases match TRBD2. Germline values: CDR1 DFQATT, CDR2 SNEGSKA (reference sequence). The CDR3 loop spans 14 amino acids. V was clipped by 1 base and J by 7 bases; unmatched bases: 9. CDR3 loop: CSARAFGGAQEQYF. The CDR3 DNA is TGCAGTGCTAGAGCCTTCGGGGGGGCTCAAGAGCAGTACTTC.

The chain employs TRBV5-6 and TRBJ1-2; D may be TRBD1 (5 bases). The CDR3 contains 18 residues. Germline-derived CDR1 and CDR2 are SGHDT and YYEEEE. V was shortened by 4 bases and J by 3 bases, with 25 bases between the two germline ends. CDR3 DNA sequence: TGTGCCAGCAGCCCCCCTTGGGACGGGCGTTTCGGCTACTATGGCTACACCTTC. Its protein product is CASSPPWDGRFGYYGYTF.

This clonotype was detected many times. The chain combines TRBV6-6 with TRBJ2-7; 9 nucleotides line up with TRBD1. The CDR3 contains 14 residues. Looked up from germline, CDR1 is MNHNY and CDR2 is SVGAGI (reference sequence). Trimming at V came to 2 bases and at J to 5 bases, leaving 4 bases not matched to a gene. The DNA of the CDR3 is TGTGCCAGCAGTTACGAACAGGGGGCCCACGAGCAGTACTTC. The encoded protein is CASSYEQGAHEQYF.

This clonotype was counted ten times or more. The chain carries TRBV28 and TRBJ1-2; D may be TRBD1 (6 bases). This CDR3 is 16 amino acids long. Germline values: CDR1 MDHEN, CDR2 SYDVKM. Trimming took 3 bases from V and 8 from J, leaving 22 bases between them. The CDR3 coding sequence is TGTGCCAGCAGTTTTCCCCTCGGAGGGGGGGGGGACGGCTACACCTTC. Translated, it gives CASSFPLGGGGDGYTF.

This clonotype was detected only a few times. This sequence joins TRBV20-1 and TRBJ2-3; TRBD1 is a possible D gene (6 bases). V was clipped by 4 bases and J by 0 bases, with 14 bases between them. Per the germline V gene, CDR1 is DFQATT and CDR2 is SNEGSKA (reference sequence). There are 15 residues in the CDR3. Written as DNA, the CDR3 is TGCAGTGCTAAACCCTGGGACAAGAGCACAGATACGCAGTATTTT. This codes for CSAKPWDKSTDTQYF.

This clonotype turned up a few times. The genes are TRBV6-1 and TRBJ2-2; TRBD2 aligns across 8 bases. This CDR3 has 14 amino acids. The V gene end was trimmed by 5 bases and the J gene end by 6 bases; junction bases not matched to a gene: 5. Per the germline V gene, CDR1 is MNHNS and CDR2 is SASEGT. Here the CDR3 reads CASSIAGGPGELFF. The CDR3, as DNA: TGTGCCAGCAGTATCGCGGGGGGCCCCGGGGAGCTGTTTTTT.

This clonotype was detected many times. The V call is TRBV7-2, the J call TRBJ2-3; D is possibly TRBD1 (6 bases). From germline, CDR1 is SGHTA and CDR2 FQGNSA. The CDR3 is 15 amino acids. Trimming removed 5 bases from V and 0 bases from J, with 12 bases in between. CDR3 protein: CASSTRTASTDTQYF. The CDR3 DNA is TGTGCCAGCAGCACCCGGACAGCTAGCACAGATACGCAGTATTTT.

The chain uses TRBV9 and TRBJ2-3; TRBD1 matches at 8 bases. This CDR3 region has 18 residues. Germline assignment: CDR1 SGDLS and CDR2 YYNGEE. The J segment lost 0 bases and the V segment lost 0 bases, leaving 9 bases of the junction unmatched. The CDR3, as DNA: TGTGCCAGCAGCGTAGTGGGTGTAGGGGACAGGAGCACAGATACGCAGTATTTT. As protein: CASSVVGVGDRSTDTQYF.

This clonotype was seen many times. This rearrangement joins TRBV2 to TRBJ1-2, with 9 bases matching TRBD1. V was pared by 5 bases and J by 8 bases, with 12 bases of the junction left unmatched. Germline V gives CDR1 SNHLY, CDR2 FYNNEI. The CDR3 runs to 15 residues. The CDR3 DNA follows: TGTGCCAGCAGTCCTACAGGGGGCTCTGTCGGAGGCTACACCTTC. This encodes CASSPTGGSVGGYTF.

This clonotype was recorded many times. V gene TRBV2 combines with J gene TRBJ1-1, with TRBD1 matching 7 bases. The CDR3 loop spans 14 amino acids. V shed 8 bases, J shed 1 base, and the junction held 7 bases outside the gene matches. Germline CDR1 is SNHLY and CDR2 is FYNNEI. CDR3 residues: CASGKRQGNTEAFF. The CDR3 coding sequence is TGTGCCAGCGGGAAGAGACAGGGGAACACTGAAGCTTTCTTT.

The V and J genes are TRBV4-1 and TRBJ1-5; 8 nucleotides match TRBD1. The CDR3 consists of 16 residues. Trimming removed 5 bases from V and 0 bases from J; junction bases left unmatched: 6. The germline V gene has CDR1 MGHRA and CDR2 YSYEKL. CDR3 nucleotides: TGCGCCAGCAGCGTACGGACAGGGAATAGCAATCAGCCCCAGCATTTT. Translated: CASSVRTGNSNQPQHF.